Listed below are T cell receptor beta chains from one sample, sequenced in a study of CD4 T cells in relation to SARS-CoV-2 and coronaviruses. The protocol was immunoSEQ multiplex PCR, while the TCRdb copy is restricted to in-frame clones and leaves out a portion. The table shows roughly 26,000 clones, with roughly 82% occurring only once. These receptors' targets are unknown. The sequenced sample was CD4+ T cells from PBMCs, cultured in vitro. These receptors were obtained from a human donor in good health. Both conserved end residues are trimmed from each CDR3. The D gene is left open where the match is weak. Not every row has a clone size; where given, it reads once, few, many or a size class.

abundance: .
len: 10
d_gene: .
j_gene: TRBJ1-2
v_gene: TRBV14
CDR3aa: ASSQDRISPS

abundance: .
len: 12
d_gene: .
j_gene: TRBJ2-7
v_gene: TRBV7-2
CDR3aa: ASSLVEGSYEQY

abundance: .
len: 15
d_gene: .
j_gene: TRBJ1-5
v_gene: TRBV28
CDR3aa: ASIVGGQDSSNQPQH

abundance: few
len: 12
d_gene: .
j_gene: TRBJ1-4
v_gene: TRBV5-5
CDR3aa: ASSLRIGNEKLF

abundance: .
len: 12
d_gene: TRBD1
j_gene: TRBJ2-7
v_gene: TRBV5-6
CDR3aa: ASSWTGPSYEQY

abundance: .
len: 12
d_gene: .
j_gene: TRBJ1-3
v_gene: TRBV5-1
CDR3aa: ASSPDNSGNTIY

abundance: .
len: 11
d_gene: .
j_gene: TRBJ1-1
v_gene: TRBV3-1/TRBV3-2
CDR3aa: ASSQAANTEAF

abundance: .
len: 15
d_gene: TRBD2
j_gene: TRBJ2-1
v_gene: TRBV7-3
CDR3aa: ASSPYPTSGGINEQF

abundance: .
len: 14
d_gene: TRBD2
j_gene: TRBJ2-1
v_gene: TRBV9
CDR3aa: ASSPTAGGLYNEQF

abundance: .
len: 13
d_gene: .
j_gene: TRBJ1-1
v_gene: TRBV28
CDR3aa: ASRRPTHMNTEAF

abundance: .
len: 13
d_gene: .
j_gene: TRBJ1-2
v_gene: TRBV6-2/TRBV6-3
CDR3aa: ASSHHNRAAYGYT

abundance: .
len: 12
d_gene: .
j_gene: TRBJ1-1
v_gene: TRBV4-1
CDR3aa: ASSQRTEGTEAF

abundance: .
len: 11
d_gene: .
j_gene: TRBJ2-7
v_gene: TRBV4-3
CDR3aa: AGTHGFSYEQY

abundance: .
len: 14
d_gene: .
j_gene: TRBJ1-3
v_gene: TRBV4-3
CDR3aa: ASSPRASISGNTIY

abundance: .
len: 14
d_gene: TRBD2
j_gene: TRBJ2-2
v_gene: TRBV4-3
CDR3aa: ASSQEASGETGELF

abundance: few
len: 12
d_gene: TRBD1
j_gene: TRBJ2-1
v_gene: TRBV2
CDR3aa: ASQETGGYNEQF

abundance: .
len: 11
d_gene: .
j_gene: TRBJ1-1
v_gene: TRBV11-2
CDR3aa: ASSRQENTEAF

abundance: .
len: 13
d_gene: TRBD1
j_gene: TRBJ2-1
v_gene: TRBV7-2
CDR3aa: ASSLRDRGGNEQF

abundance: .
len: 17
d_gene: TRBD1
j_gene: TRBJ2-3
v_gene: TRBV5-1
CDR3aa: ASSLGRSGTGGFADTQY

abundance: .
len: 11
d_gene: .
j_gene: TRBJ1-2
v_gene: TRBV7-2
CDR3aa: ASSPHKDYGYT

abundance: .
len: 14
d_gene: .
j_gene: TRBJ2-7
v_gene: TRBV13
CDR3aa: ASSLGAEDSSYEQY

abundance: once
len: 13
d_gene: TRBD1
j_gene: TRBJ1-5
v_gene: TRBV3-1/TRBV3-2
CDR3aa: ASSPGGLWNQPQH

abundance: .
len: 15
d_gene: TRBD2
j_gene: TRBJ2-1
v_gene: TRBV24-1
CDR3aa: ATSAEDSGGSYNEQF

abundance: .
len: 11
d_gene: .
j_gene: TRBJ2-1
v_gene: TRBV5-4
CDR3aa: ASSSAGHNEQF

abundance: .
len: 11
d_gene: .
j_gene: TRBJ2-4
v_gene: TRBV18
CDR3aa: ASSTGLQNIQY

abundance: .
len: 19
d_gene: TRBD2
j_gene: TRBJ2-3
v_gene: TRBV6-2/TRBV6-3
CDR3aa: ASSYPGLAGGPGLGTDTQY

abundance: few
len: 13
d_gene: TRBD1
j_gene: TRBJ2-7
v_gene: TRBV9
CDR3aa: ASSVGTGSSYEQY

abundance: .
len: 10
d_gene: .
j_gene: TRBJ2-7
v_gene: TRBV19
CDR3aa: ASSTTGSEQY

abundance: .
len: 11
d_gene: .
j_gene: TRBJ2-7
v_gene: TRBV19
CDR3aa: ASSMLGHDEQY

abundance: once
len: 15
d_gene: .
j_gene: TRBJ1-5
v_gene: TRBV6-1
CDR3aa: ASSEGTRWTANQPQH

abundance: few
len: 12
d_gene: .
j_gene: TRBJ1-2
v_gene: TRBV6-5
CDR3aa: ASSRDSANYGYT

abundance: .
len: 15
d_gene: .
j_gene: TRBJ1-3
v_gene: TRBV23-1
CDR3aa: ASSQSMIHASGNTIY

abundance: .
len: 13
d_gene: TRBD2
j_gene: TRBJ2-1
v_gene: TRBV7-7
CDR3aa: ASSLDGGALGEQF

abundance: .
len: 14
d_gene: TRBD2
j_gene: TRBJ2-1
v_gene: TRBV27
CDR3aa: ASRPPGLAGGDEQF

abundance: .
len: 15
d_gene: TRBD2
j_gene: TRBJ2-3
v_gene: TRBV5-4
CDR3aa: ASSLARGGFSPDTQY

abundance: .
len: 12
d_gene: .
j_gene: TRBJ2-1
v_gene: TRBV7-6
CDR3aa: ASSARGSRVEQF

abundance: .
len: 11
d_gene: .
j_gene: TRBJ1-5
v_gene: TRBV29-1
CDR3aa: SVAVQVNQPQH

abundance: .
len: 13
d_gene: .
j_gene: TRBJ1-2
v_gene: TRBV4-3
CDR3aa: ASSQDFGANYGYT

abundance: large
len: 11
d_gene: .
j_gene: TRBJ2-7
v_gene: TRBV29-1
CDR3aa: SVVQVAYGEQY

abundance: .
len: 14
d_gene: TRBD1
j_gene: TRBJ2-3
v_gene: TRBV7-7
CDR3aa: ASSSGTGGGTDTQY

abundance: few
len: 13
d_gene: TRBD1
j_gene: TRBJ2-1
v_gene: TRBV3-1/TRBV3-2
CDR3aa: ASSPDRGLSNEQF